Listed below are T cell receptor beta chains from one sample, sequenced in a study of CD8+ T cells in alopecia areata. Measured with immunoSEQ multiplex PCR; TCRdb has only the in-frame clones, and not every one. This sample has approximately 180,000 clones; 65% to 75% occur once, and the top ten carry more than 9.5%. The sample consisted of CD8+ T cells sorted from blood, taken at week 0. Receptors originate from a human donor with alopecia areata. The CDR3 runs from the conserved cysteine through the conserved F or W. The D gene is left open where the match is weak. Clone size, where shown, is once, few, many, or a class for clones that have expanded.

V,J,D,length,size,CDR3,DNA
TRBV5-1,TRBJ2-1,.,12,few,CASRATRNEQFF,TGCGCCAGCAGGGCTACTCGGAATGAGCAGTTCTTC
TRBV6-5,TRBJ1-1,.,14,.,CASSPGWGWTEAFF,TGTGCCAGCAGCCCCGGATGGGGGTGGACTGAAGCTTTCTTT
TRBV4-2,TRBJ2-2,.,12,.,CASISENGELFF,TGTGCCTCAATTTCGGAAAACGGGGAGCTGTTTTTT
TRBV7-2,TRBJ1-1,.,16,.,CASSLDPRGVVTEAFF,TGTGCCAGCAGCTTAGACCCCAGGGGTGTTGTCACTGAAGCTTTCTTT
TRBV29-1,TRBJ2-1,.,14,few,CSVIPWTPDNEQFF,TGCAGCGTTATTCCCTGGACCCCTGACAATGAGCAGTTCTTC
TRBV13,TRBJ2-7,.,13,.,CASSPDSKHEQYF,TGTGCCAGCAGCCCGGACTCGAAGCACGAGCAGTACTTC
TRBV27,TRBJ2-3,.,15,.,CASSFNFRYTDTQYF,TGTGCCAGCAGTTTCAACTTCCGGTACACAGATACGCAGTATTTT
TRBV5-6,TRBJ2-1,.,11,.,CASSLPSEQFF,TGTGCCAGCAGCTTGCCGAGTGAGCAGTTCTTC
TRBV14,TRBJ2-7,.,15,.,CASSQTGARLDEQYF,TGTGCCAGCAGCCAAACCGGGGCCAGGTTGGACGAGCAGTACTTC
TRBV11-3,TRBJ2-5,TRBD2,14,.,CASVSGGAQETQYF,TGTGCCAGCGTTAGCGGGGGGGCCCAAGAGACCCAGTACTTC
TRBV4-2,TRBJ2-3,TRBD2,16,.,CASSHTSGGYTDTQYF,TGTGCCAGCAGCCATACTAGCGGGGGATACACAGATACGCAGTATTTT
TRBV30,TRBJ2-3,.,14,.,CAWSVGLRTDTQYF,TGTGCCTGGAGTGTCGGTCTGCGAACAGATACGCAGTATTTT
TRBV5-6,TRBJ1-2,.,13,once,CASSFRIWDGYTF,TGTGCCAGCAGCTTTCGGATCTGGGATGGCTACACCTTC
TRBV7-9,TRBJ2-6,TRBD2,14,.,CAGGGPSGANVLTF,TGTGCCGGGGGGGGACCCTCTGGGGCCAACGTCCTGACTTTC
TRBV27,TRBJ1-1,TRBD1,14,few,CASRADRARTEAFF,TGTGCCAGCAGGGCGGACAGGGCTCGCACTGAAGCTTTCTTT
TRBV6-5,TRBJ2-3,.,15,.,CASSYVWGGTDTQYF,TGTGCCAGCAGCTACGTTTGGGGGGGCACAGATACGCAGTATTTT
TRBV6-5,TRBJ2-1,TRBD2,15,.,CASSSGRGGYNEQFF,TGTGCCAGCAGCTCGGGGCGGGGGGGCTACAATGAGCAGTTCTTC
TRBV5-1,TRBJ2-6,.,14,.,CASSPDSGANVLTF,TGCGCCAGCAGCCCGGACTCTGGGGCCAACGTCCTGACTTTC
TRBV29-1,TRBJ2-7,TRBD1,15,few,CSVGQQGEYPYEQYF,TGCAGCGTTGGGCAACAGGGGGAGTATCCCTACGAGCAGTACTTC
TRBV4-1,TRBJ2-5,.,14,.,CASSQDWVGETQYF,TGCGCCAGCAGCCAAGATTGGGTGGGGGAGACCCAGTACTTC
TRBV6-6,TRBJ2-7,TRBD2,14,many,CASSRRVAGYEQYF,TGTGCCAGCAGCCGCCGGGTAGCGGGCTACGAGCAGTACTTC
TRBV2,TRBJ1-3,TRBD1,14,few,CASNTGTAGNTIYF,TGTGCCAGCAATACCGGGACAGCCGGAAACACCATATATTTT
TRBV6-5,TRBJ2-3,.,11,.,CASRTTDTQYF,TGTGCCAGCCGCACCACAGATACGCAGTATTTT
TRBV30,TRBJ2-3,TRBD2,17,.,CAWSSAILAGVTDTQYF,TGTGCCTGGAGCTCCGCCATACTAGCGGGGGTTACAGATACGCAGTATTTT
TRBV27,TRBJ2-6,.,13,.,CASSPTGLNVLTF,TGTGCCAGCAGCCCTACAGGGCTCAACGTCCTGACTTTC
TRBV25-1,TRBJ2-7,TRBD2,15,.,CASSGRLAGSYEQYF,TGTGCCAGCAGTGGCAGACTAGCGGGCTCCTACGAGCAGTACTTC
TRBV4-1,TRBJ2-7,.,15,.,CASSQGRGPSYEQYF,TGCGCCAGCAGCCAAGGGCGGGGGCCCTCCTACGAGCAGTACTTC
TRBV25-1,TRBJ2-5,.,14,.,CASSEAGGKETQYF,TGTGCCAGCAGTGAAGCAGGGGGGAAAGAGACCCAGTACTTC
TRBV7-2,TRBJ2-3,.,15,few,CASSLEYSDTDTQYF,TGTGCCAGCAGCTTAGAGTACTCTGACACAGATACGCAGTATTTT
TRBV2,TRBJ1-1,.,16,.,CASSLGLLSRDTEAFF,TGTGCCAGCAGCTTGGGACTTCTTAGCAGGGACACTGAAGCTTTCTTT
TRBV29-1,TRBJ1-5,.,13,.,CSVARGSNQPQHF,TGCAGCGTTGCACGGGGTAGCAATCAGCCCCAGCATTTT
TRBV5-4,TRBJ2-1,TRBD2,15,.,CASSRSGGEYNEQFF,TGTGCCAGCAGCAGGAGCGGGGGGGAATACAATGAGCAGTTCTTC
TRBV29-1,TRBJ2-7,.,13,.,CSAGTRSSYEQYF,TGCAGCGCCGGGACCCGGAGCTCCTACGAGCAGTACTTC
TRBV10-3,TRBJ1-5,.,15,once,CAISESTDGIRPQHF,TGTGCCATCAGTGAGTCGACGGACGGAATCCGGCCCCAGCATTTT
TRBV27,TRBJ1-5,.,14,.,CASSPSVGNQPQHF,TGTGCCAGCAGTCCCTCAGTAGGCAATCAGCCCCAGCATTTT
TRBV27,TRBJ2-7,.,14,.,CASSLTDSSYEQYF,TGTGCCAGCAGTTTAACTGACAGCTCCTACGAGCAGTACTTC
TRBV5-1,TRBJ2-1,TRBD1,16,.,CASSLAGGQGRREQFF,TGCGCCAGCAGCTTGGCTGGGGGACAGGGACGGCGGGAGCAGTTCTTC
TRBV7-8,TRBJ1-2,.,14,.,CASSFLGVGYGYTF,TGTGCCAGCAGCTTTCTAGGGGTGGGCTATGGCTACACCTTC
TRBV13,TRBJ2-7,TRBD2,12,few,CASSHTSGEQYF,TGTGCCAGCAGCCATACTAGCGGCGAGCAGTACTTC
TRBV13,TRBJ2-7,TRBD2,15,.,CASSKGLGVPYEQYF,TGTGCCAGCAGCAAAGGACTAGGAGTTCCCTACGAGCAGTACTTC
TRBV30,TRBJ1-2,.,11,.,CAWSEVYGYTF,TGTGCCTGGAGTGAAGTCTATGGCTACACCTTC
TRBV11-2,TRBJ2-7,.,16,.,CASSLDLTVLNYEQYF,TGTGCCAGCAGCTTAGATTTAACCGTACTAAACTACGAGCAGTACTTC
TRBV27,TRBJ2-7,.,15,.,CASSLDGGRSYEQYF,TGTGCCAGCAGTTTAGACGGGGGCCGGTCCTACGAGCAGTACTTC
TRBV19,TRBJ1-2,.,14,many,CASSISTEGYGYTF,TGTGCCAGTAGTATATCTACAGAGGGCTATGGCTACACCTTC
TRBV6-5,TRBJ1-2,.,15,.,CASSGGAGRDYGYTF,TGTGCCAGCAGTGGAGGTGCTGGGAGGGACTATGGCTACACCTTC
TRBV2,TRBJ2-3,.,12,few,CASDRSTDTQYF,TGTGCCAGCGACAGGAGCACAGATACGCAGTATTTT
TRBV7-6,TRBJ1-5,.,13,once,CASSYGVGQPQHF,TGTGCCAGCAGTTACGGGGTGGGTCAGCCCCAGCATTTT
TRBV7-9,TRBJ1-2,.,16,.,CASSGTTGLIPYGYTF,TGTGCCAGCAGCGGGACCACAGGTTTGATACCGTATGGCTACACCTTC
TRBV6-1,TRBJ1-1,.,15,few,CASSENPVGNTEAFF,TGTGCCAGCAGTGAAAACCCCGTGGGGAACACTGAAGCTTTCTTT
TRBV21-1,TRBJ1-2,.,14,.,CATGTVLGVYGYTF,TGTGCCACCGGGACAGTTCTAGGGGTTTATGGCTACACCTTC
TRBV30,TRBJ1-2,.,14,.,CAWSSSTTNYGYTF,TGTGCCTGGAGTTCCAGTACAACTAACTATGGCTACACCTTC
TRBV25-1,TRBJ2-1,.,11,.,CASSPGIEQFF,TGTGCCAGCAGTCCTGGGATTGAGCAGTTCTTC
TRBV27,TRBJ2-7,.,15,.,CASSPRDELSYEQYF,TGTGCCAGCAGCCCCCGGGACGAATTGTCCTACGAGCAGTACTTC
TRBV5-1,TRBJ2-3,TRBD2,15,.,CASSLGTSGGNTQYF,TGCGCCAGCAGCTTGGGGACTAGCGGGGGGAATACGCAGTATTTT
TRBV19,TRBJ1-2,.,15,.,CASSMVEGSDYGYTF,TGTGCCAGTAGTATGGTAGAGGGTAGTGACTATGGCTACACCTTC
TRBV10-2,TRBJ1-1,.,17,.,CASSGRFRDDRATEAFF,TGCGCCAGCAGTGGACGGTTCCGGGACGATAGGGCCACTGAAGCTTTCTTT
TRBV30,TRBJ2-2,.,15,few,CAWSVSVMDTGELFF,TGTGCCTGGAGTGTGTCGGTGATGGACACCGGGGAGCTGTTTTTT
TRBV7-9,TRBJ2-1,TRBD2,15,.,CASSLAGGRLNEQFF,TGTGCCAGCAGCTTAGCCGGCGGGAGGCTAAATGAGCAGTTCTTC
TRBV29-1,TRBJ2-1,.,12,few,CSVKWGYNEQFF,TGCAGCGTAAAATGGGGGTACAATGAGCAGTTCTTC
TRBV30,TRBJ2-7,TRBD1,15,.,CAWSAPGTESYEQYF,TGTGCCTGGAGTGCCCCCGGGACAGAGTCCTACGAGCAGTACTTC